This TCR beta chain emerged from a study of blood T cell repertoires in COVID-19. The CDR3 contains 13 residues. V lost 3 bases to trimming and J lost 4 bases; unmatched junction nucleotides: 2. In the authors' workflow: Reference gene primer amplification yielded estimated nucleated cell counts. Repertoires were generated with immunoSEQ multiplex PCR, while TCRdb's copy carries only in-frame clones and drops some. The V and J calls and the clone size are those of that table, but D and trimming were determined from the DNA. The sample has 95,000 to 150,000 clones, about four fifths seen once; the top ten hold 12%.

The genes are TRBV12-3 or TRBV12-4 and TRBJ1-2; 7 positions agree with TRBD1. The source material was peripheral blood. This receptor was taken from a man aged 60-69 years with acute or convalescent COVID-19. CDR3 nucleotides: TGTGCCAGCAGTTTGGCAGGGGGCTATGGCTACACCTTC. This gives the protein CASSLAGGYGYTF.